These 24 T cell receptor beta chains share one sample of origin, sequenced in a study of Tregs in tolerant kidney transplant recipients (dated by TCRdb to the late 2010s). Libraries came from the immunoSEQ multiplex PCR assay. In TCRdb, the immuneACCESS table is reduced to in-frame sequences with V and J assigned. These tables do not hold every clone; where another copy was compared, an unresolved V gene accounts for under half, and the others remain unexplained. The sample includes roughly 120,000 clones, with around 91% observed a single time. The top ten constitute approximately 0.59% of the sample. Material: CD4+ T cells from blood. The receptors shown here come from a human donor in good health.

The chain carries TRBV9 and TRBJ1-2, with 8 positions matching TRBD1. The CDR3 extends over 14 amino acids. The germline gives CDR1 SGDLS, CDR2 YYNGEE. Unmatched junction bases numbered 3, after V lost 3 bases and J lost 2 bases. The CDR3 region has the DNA TGTGCCAGCAGCGAGAGGGACAGGAACTATGGCTACACCTTC. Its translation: CASSERDRNYGYTF.

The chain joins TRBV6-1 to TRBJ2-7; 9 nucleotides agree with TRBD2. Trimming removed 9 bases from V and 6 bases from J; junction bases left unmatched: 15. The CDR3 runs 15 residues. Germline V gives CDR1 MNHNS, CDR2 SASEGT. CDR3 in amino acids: CASGGWLAGSGEQYF. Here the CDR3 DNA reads TGTGCCAGTGGGGGGTGGCTAGCGGGATCTGGCGAGCAGTACTTC.

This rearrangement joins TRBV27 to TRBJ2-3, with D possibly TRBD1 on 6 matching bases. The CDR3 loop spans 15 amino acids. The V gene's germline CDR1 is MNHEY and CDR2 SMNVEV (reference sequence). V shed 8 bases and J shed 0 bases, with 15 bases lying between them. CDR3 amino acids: CASGPWTASTDTQYF. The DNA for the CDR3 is TGTGCCAGCGGACCGTGGACAGCAAGCACAGATACGCAGTATTTT.

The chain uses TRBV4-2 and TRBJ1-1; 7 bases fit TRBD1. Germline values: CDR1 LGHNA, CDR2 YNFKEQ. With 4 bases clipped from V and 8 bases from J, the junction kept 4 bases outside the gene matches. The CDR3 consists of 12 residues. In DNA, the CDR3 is TGTGCCAGCAGCCCGGACAGGAGAGAAGCTTTCTTT. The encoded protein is CASSPDRREAFF.

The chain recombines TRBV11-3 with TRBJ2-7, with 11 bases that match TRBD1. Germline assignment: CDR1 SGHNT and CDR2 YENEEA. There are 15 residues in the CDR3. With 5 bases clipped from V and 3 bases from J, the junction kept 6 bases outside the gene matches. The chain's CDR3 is CASSQGQGVFYEQYF. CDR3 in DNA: TGTGCCAGCAGCCAGGGACAGGGGGTCTTCTACGAGCAGTACTTC. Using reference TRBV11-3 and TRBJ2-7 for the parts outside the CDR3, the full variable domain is EAGVVQSPRYKIIEKKQPVAFWCNPISGHNTLYWYLQNLGQGPELLIRYENEEAVDDSQLPKDRFSAERLKGVDSTLKIQPAELGDSAVYLCASSQGQGVFYEQYFGPGTRLTVT.

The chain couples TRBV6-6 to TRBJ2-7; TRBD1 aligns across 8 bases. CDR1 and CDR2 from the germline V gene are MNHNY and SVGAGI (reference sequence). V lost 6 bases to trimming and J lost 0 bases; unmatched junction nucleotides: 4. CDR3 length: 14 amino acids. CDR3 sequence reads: CASRGQATSYEQYF. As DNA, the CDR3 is TGTGCCAGCAGGGGACAGGCCACCTCCTACGAGCAGTACTTC.

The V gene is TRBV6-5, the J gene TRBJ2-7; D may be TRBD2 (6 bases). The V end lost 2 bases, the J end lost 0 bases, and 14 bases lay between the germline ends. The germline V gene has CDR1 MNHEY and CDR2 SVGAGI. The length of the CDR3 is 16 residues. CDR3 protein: CASSYLGGRSSYEQYF. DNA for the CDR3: TGTGCCAGCAGTTACCTTGGGGGGAGGAGCTCCTACGAGCAGTACTTC.

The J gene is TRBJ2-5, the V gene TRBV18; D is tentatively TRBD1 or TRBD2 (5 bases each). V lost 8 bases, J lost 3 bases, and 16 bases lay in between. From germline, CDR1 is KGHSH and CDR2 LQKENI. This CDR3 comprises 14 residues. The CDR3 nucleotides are TGTGCCAGCGTTACCGGGACGGGTAAAGAGACCCAGTACTTC. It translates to CASVTGTGKETQYF.

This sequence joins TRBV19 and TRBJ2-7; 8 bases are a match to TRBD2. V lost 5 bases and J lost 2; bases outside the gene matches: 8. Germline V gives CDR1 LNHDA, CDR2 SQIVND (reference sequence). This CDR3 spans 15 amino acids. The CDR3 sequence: CASSPLAGWPYEQYF. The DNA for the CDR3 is TGTGCCAGTAGTCCGCTAGCGGGTTGGCCCTACGAGCAGTACTTC. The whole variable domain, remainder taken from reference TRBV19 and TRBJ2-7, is DGGITQSPKYLFRKEGQNVTLSCEQNLNHDAMYWYRQDPGQGLRLIYYSQIVNDFQKGDIAEGYSVSREKKESFPLTVTSAQKNPTAFYLCASSPLAGWPYEQYFGPGTRLTVT.

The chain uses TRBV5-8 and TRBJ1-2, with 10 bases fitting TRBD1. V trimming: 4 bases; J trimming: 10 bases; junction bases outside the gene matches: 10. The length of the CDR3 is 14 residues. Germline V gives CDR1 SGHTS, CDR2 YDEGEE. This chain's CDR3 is CASSKGQGPPDYTF. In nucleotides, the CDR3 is TGTGCCAGCAGCAAGGGACAGGGGCCGCCCGACTACACCTTC. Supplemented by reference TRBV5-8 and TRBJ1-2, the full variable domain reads EAGVTQSPTHLIKTRGQQATLRCSPISGHTSVYWYQQALGLGLQFLLWYDEGEERNRGNFPPRFSGRQFPNYSSELNVNALELEDSALYLCASSKGQGPPDYTFGSGTRLTVV.

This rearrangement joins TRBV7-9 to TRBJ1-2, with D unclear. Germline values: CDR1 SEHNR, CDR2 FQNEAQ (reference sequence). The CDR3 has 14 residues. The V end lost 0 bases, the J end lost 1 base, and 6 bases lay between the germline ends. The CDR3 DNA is TGTGCCAGCAGCTTAGCCGGATTTAACTATGGCTACACCTTC. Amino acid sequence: CASSLAGFNYGYTF. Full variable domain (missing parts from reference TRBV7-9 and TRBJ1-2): DTGVSQNPRHKITKRGQNVTFRCDPISEHNRLYWYRQTLGQGPEFLTYFQNEAQLEKSRLLSDRFSAERPKGSFSTLEIQRTEQGDSAMYLCASSLAGFNYGYTFGSGTRLTVV.

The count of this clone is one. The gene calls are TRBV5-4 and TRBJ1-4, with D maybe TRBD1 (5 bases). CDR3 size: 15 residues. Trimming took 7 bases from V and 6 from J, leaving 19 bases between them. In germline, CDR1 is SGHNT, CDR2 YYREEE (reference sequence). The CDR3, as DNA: TGTGCCAGCCGGGGCCGTGGGTCCGTGGATGAAAAACTGTTTTTT. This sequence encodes CASRGRGSVDEKLFF.

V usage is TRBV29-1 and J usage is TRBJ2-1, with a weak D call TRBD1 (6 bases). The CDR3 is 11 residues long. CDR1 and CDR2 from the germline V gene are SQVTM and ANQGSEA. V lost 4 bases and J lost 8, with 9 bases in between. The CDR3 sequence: CSVGGGDEQFF. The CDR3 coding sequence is TGCAGCGTTGGAGGGGGTGATGAGCAGTTCTTC.

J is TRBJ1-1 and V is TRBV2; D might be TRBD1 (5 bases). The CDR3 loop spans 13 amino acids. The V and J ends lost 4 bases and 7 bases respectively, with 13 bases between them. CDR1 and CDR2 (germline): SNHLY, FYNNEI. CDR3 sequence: CASSVNRNLEAFF. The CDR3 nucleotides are TGTGCCAGCAGTGTTAACAGGAACCTTGAAGCTTTCTTT.

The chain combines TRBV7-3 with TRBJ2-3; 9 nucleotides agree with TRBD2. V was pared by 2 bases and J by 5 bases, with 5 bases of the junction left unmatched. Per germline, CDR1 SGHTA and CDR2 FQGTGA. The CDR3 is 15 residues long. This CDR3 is CASSLGISGGDTQYF. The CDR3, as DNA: TGTGCCAGCAGCTTAGGTATTAGCGGGGGAGATACGCAGTATTTT.

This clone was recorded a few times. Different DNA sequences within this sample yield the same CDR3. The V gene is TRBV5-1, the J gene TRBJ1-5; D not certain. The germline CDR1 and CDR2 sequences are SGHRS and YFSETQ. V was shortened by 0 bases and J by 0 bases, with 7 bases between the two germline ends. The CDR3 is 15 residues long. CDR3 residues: CASSLEGYSNQPQHF. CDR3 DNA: TGCGCCAGCAGCTTGGAGGGTTATAGCAATCAGCCCCAGCATTTT.

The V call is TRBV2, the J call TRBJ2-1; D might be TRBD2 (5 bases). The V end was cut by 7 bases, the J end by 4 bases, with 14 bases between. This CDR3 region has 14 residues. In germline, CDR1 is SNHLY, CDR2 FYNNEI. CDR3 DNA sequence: TGTGCCAGCAAAGTGGGGAGCCCGTACAATGAGCAGTTCTTC. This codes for CASKVGSPYNEQFF.

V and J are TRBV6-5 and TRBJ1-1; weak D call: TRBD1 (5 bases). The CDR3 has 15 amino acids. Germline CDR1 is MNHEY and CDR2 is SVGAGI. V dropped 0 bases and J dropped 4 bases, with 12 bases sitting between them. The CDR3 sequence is CASSYSAGRGTEAFF. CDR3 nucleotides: TGTGCCAGCAGTTACTCGGCAGGGAGGGGCACTGAAGCTTTCTTT.

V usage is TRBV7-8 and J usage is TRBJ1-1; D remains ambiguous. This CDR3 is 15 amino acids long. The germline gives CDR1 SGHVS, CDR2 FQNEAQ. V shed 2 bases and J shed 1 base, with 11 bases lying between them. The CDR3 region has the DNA TGTGCCAGCAGCTTATGGACGACCCCGAACACTGAAGCTTTCTTT. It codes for CASSLWTTPNTEAFF.

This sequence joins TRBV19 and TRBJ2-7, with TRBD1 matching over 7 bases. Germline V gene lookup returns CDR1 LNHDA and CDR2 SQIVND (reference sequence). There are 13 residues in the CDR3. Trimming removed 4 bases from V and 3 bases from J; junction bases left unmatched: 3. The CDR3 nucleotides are TGTGCCAGTAGTACCCGGACAGGCTACGAGCAGTACTTC. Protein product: CASSTRTGYEQYF.

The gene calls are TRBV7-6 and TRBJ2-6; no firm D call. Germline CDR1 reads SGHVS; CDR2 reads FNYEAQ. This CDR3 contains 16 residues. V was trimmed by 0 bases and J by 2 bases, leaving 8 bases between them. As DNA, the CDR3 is TGTGCCAGCAGCTTAGCGCGTAGCACTGGGGCCAACGTCCTGACTTTC. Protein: CASSLARSTGANVLTF.

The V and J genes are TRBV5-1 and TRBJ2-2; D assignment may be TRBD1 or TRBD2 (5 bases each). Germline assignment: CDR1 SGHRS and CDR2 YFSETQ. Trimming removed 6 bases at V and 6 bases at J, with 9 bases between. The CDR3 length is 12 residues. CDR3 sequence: CASTRDAGELFF. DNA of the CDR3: TGCGCCAGCACCAGGGACGCCGGGGAGCTGTTTTTT.

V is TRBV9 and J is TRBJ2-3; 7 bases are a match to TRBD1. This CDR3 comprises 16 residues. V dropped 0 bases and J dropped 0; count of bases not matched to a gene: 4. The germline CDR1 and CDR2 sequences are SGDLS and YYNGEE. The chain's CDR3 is CASSVGDSQSTDTQYF. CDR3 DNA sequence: TGTGCCAGCAGCGTAGGGGACAGCCAAAGCACAGATACGCAGTATTTT.

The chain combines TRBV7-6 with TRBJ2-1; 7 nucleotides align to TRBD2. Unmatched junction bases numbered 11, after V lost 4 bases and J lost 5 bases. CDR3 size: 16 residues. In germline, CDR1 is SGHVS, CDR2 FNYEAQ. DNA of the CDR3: TGTGCCAGCAGCTCCGCGGGGCGGGAGATTGACAATGAGCAGTTCTTC. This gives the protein CASSSAGREIDNEQFF.